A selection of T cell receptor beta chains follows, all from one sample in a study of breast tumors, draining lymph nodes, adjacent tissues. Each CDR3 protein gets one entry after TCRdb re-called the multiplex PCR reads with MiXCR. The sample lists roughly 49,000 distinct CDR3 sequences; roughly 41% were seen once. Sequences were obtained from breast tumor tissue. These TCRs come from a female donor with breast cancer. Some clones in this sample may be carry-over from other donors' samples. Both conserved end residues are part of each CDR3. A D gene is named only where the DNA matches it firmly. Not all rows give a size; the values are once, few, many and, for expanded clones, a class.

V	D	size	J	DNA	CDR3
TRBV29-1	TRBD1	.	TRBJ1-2	TGCAGCGTCGTAAGACAGGGGAATGGCTACACCTTC	CSVVRQGNGYTF
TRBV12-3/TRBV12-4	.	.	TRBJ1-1	TGTGCCAGCAGTCCAGGGGTGAACACTGAAGCTTTCTTT	CASSPGVNTEAFF
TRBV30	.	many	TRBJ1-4	TGTGCCTGGAGTGTACCCGGGGGGTATGAAAAACTGTTTTTT	CAWSVPGGYEKLFF
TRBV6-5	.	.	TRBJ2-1	TGTGCCAGCAGTTGCAGAGGGAGCAATGAGCAGTTCTTC	CASSCRGSNEQFF
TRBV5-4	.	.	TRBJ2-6	TGTGCCAGCAGACGCGAGGGGTCCAACGTCCTGACTTTC	CASRREGSNVLTF
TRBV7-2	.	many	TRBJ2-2	TGTGCCAGCAGCTTGGATTCGAACACCGGGGAGCTGTTTTTT	CASSLDSNTGELFF
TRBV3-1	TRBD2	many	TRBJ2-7	TGTGCCAGCAGCCAGCGGGAGGTCTCCTACGAGCAGTACTTC	CASSQREVSYEQYF
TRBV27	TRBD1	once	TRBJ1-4	TGTGCCAGCAGTTTATCGGCAGGGACAGAAGAAGATAATGAAAAACTGTTTTTT	CASSLSAGTEEDNEKLFF
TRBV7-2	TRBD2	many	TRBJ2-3	TGTGCCAGCAGCTCTGGGACTAGCGGGATCCTTTCTACGCAGTATTTT	CASSSGTSGILSTQYF
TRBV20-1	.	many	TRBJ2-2	TGCAGTGCTAGAGAGGGGGCCAGTACCTGGGAGCTGTTTTTT	CSAREGASTWELFF
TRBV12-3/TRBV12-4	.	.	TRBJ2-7	TGTGCCAGCAGTCGGACAGACTCCTACGAGCAGTACTTC	CASSRTDSYEQYF